This T cell receptor (beta chain) was found in a study of T cells expressing NK-cell markers. Study-wide context: Repertoire data for TCR beta were derived from sorted T cells (CD3+CD56+NKG2C+, CD3+CD56+NKG2C- and CD3+CD56-NKG2C+). The study sequenced eight donors, seven HCMV-seropositive and one seronegative. Study-level points and caveats: A range of 1.0-7.0% of CD8+ T cells consisted of dominant NKG2C+ clonotypes in several donors.

UMI-tagged 5'RACE template switching yielded the TCR beta cDNA. TCRdb reprocessed the 5' RACE reads and stores each CDR3 protein as one record, lacking DNA. Reported are about 440,000 distinct CDR3 sequences; the ten largest clones contain about 7.3%. Notes on this clonotype: The antigen is not known.

This CDR3 has 13 amino acids. Per germline, CDR1 SGHAT and CDR2 FQNNGV. Input material: blood T cells: a sorted CD56 or NKG2C T cell subset, CD4+ or CD8+ T cells, or bulk PBMC T cells (not recorded which). The TCR sequence derives from a woman between 18 and 70 years old in good health. The rearrangement uses TRBV11-2 and TRBJ2-1; TCRdb reports TRBD1, a call that lacks DNA to check it against. The CDR3 is CASSPQFRDDSFF.